This TCR beta chain was identified during a study of breast tumors, draining lymph nodes, adjacent tissues. The germline gives CDR1 PRHDT, CDR2 FYEKMQ (reference sequence). J lost 4 bases, V lost 5 bases, and 6 bases had no gene match. CDR3 length equals 15 residues. TCRdb independently ran MiXCR on the multiplex PCR reads; one entry per CDR3 protein. Among 150,000 to 200,000 distinct CDR3 sequences listed, 33% were seen once. Axillary draining lymph nodes of breast cancer patients supplied the node samples. At least ten counts were recorded for this clonotype. The rearrangement links TRBV13 to TRBJ2-5; 11 bases are shared with TRBD1. This clonotype was sampled from a female donor with breast cancer. Some clones in this sample may be carry-over from other donors' samples. The sequenced material came from axillary lymph node tissue. The CDR3 DNA follows: TGTGCCAGCAGCCCATCGGGACAGGGGGGAGAGACCCAGTACTTC. It specifies CASSPSGQGGETQYF.